This T cell receptor (beta chain) was sequenced for a study of blood T cell repertoires in COVID-19. Study-level background: Donors in the United States, Italy and Spain gave samples during acute or convalescent COVID-19. The analysed material was cDNA or gDNA that came from T cells, B-cell-depleted T cells, or PBMCs.

Original methodology: The authors estimated nucleated cell counts from reference gene primer amplification. Measured with immunoSEQ multiplex PCR; TCRdb has only the in-frame clones, and not every one. From that table come the V and J calls and clone size; the DNA was used to work out D and trimming. The profile covers 35,000 to 50,000 clones, with around 89% appearing a single time and approximately 2.8% taken by the ten largest. This receptor was obtained from a man aged 45 to 65 with active COVID-19. Sequencing was carried out using peripheral blood.

CDR3 sequence: CASSGQPNTEAFF. Written as DNA, the CDR3 is TGTGCCAGCAGTGGACAGCCCAACACTGAAGCTTTCTTT. J is TRBJ1-1 and V is TRBV2, with D tentatively TRBD1 (5 bases). Deletions cut 4 bases from V and 2 bases from J, with 8 bases between. Germline loops: CDR1 SNHLY, CDR2 FYNNEI. The CDR3 runs 13 residues.